This T cell receptor (beta chain) was sequenced for a study of beta chain features in type 1 diabetes. Regarding the study as a whole: All four CD4+ subsets from Type 1 diabetes patients carried moderately but significantly shorter TCRB CDR3s. The VDJ junctions of type 1 diabetes patients carried fewer insertions and more deletions.

This clone was counted at least ten times. What it binds is not known. All of the isolated RNA was reverse transcribed, so expressed TCRB transcripts were sequenced. Profiling relied on immunoSEQ multiplex PCR, and the TCRdb table lists in-frame clones only, not all of them. The sample includes more than 100,000 clones, 9% of them seen just once. V lost 2 bases, J lost 7 bases, and 8 bases lay in between. Germline lookup yields CDR1 LGHNT and CDR2 FRNRAP. The CDR3 has 13 residues. This chain uses TRBV12-5 with TRBJ1-4; D is ambiguous. Sequencing input: central memory CD4+ T cells from blood. The receptor was derived from a man aged 25 to 40 with type 1 diabetes. CDR3 in amino acids: CASGLLRGEKLFF. In DNA form, the CDR3 reads TGTGCTAGTGGTTTGCTCCGAGGTGAAAAACTGTTTTTT.